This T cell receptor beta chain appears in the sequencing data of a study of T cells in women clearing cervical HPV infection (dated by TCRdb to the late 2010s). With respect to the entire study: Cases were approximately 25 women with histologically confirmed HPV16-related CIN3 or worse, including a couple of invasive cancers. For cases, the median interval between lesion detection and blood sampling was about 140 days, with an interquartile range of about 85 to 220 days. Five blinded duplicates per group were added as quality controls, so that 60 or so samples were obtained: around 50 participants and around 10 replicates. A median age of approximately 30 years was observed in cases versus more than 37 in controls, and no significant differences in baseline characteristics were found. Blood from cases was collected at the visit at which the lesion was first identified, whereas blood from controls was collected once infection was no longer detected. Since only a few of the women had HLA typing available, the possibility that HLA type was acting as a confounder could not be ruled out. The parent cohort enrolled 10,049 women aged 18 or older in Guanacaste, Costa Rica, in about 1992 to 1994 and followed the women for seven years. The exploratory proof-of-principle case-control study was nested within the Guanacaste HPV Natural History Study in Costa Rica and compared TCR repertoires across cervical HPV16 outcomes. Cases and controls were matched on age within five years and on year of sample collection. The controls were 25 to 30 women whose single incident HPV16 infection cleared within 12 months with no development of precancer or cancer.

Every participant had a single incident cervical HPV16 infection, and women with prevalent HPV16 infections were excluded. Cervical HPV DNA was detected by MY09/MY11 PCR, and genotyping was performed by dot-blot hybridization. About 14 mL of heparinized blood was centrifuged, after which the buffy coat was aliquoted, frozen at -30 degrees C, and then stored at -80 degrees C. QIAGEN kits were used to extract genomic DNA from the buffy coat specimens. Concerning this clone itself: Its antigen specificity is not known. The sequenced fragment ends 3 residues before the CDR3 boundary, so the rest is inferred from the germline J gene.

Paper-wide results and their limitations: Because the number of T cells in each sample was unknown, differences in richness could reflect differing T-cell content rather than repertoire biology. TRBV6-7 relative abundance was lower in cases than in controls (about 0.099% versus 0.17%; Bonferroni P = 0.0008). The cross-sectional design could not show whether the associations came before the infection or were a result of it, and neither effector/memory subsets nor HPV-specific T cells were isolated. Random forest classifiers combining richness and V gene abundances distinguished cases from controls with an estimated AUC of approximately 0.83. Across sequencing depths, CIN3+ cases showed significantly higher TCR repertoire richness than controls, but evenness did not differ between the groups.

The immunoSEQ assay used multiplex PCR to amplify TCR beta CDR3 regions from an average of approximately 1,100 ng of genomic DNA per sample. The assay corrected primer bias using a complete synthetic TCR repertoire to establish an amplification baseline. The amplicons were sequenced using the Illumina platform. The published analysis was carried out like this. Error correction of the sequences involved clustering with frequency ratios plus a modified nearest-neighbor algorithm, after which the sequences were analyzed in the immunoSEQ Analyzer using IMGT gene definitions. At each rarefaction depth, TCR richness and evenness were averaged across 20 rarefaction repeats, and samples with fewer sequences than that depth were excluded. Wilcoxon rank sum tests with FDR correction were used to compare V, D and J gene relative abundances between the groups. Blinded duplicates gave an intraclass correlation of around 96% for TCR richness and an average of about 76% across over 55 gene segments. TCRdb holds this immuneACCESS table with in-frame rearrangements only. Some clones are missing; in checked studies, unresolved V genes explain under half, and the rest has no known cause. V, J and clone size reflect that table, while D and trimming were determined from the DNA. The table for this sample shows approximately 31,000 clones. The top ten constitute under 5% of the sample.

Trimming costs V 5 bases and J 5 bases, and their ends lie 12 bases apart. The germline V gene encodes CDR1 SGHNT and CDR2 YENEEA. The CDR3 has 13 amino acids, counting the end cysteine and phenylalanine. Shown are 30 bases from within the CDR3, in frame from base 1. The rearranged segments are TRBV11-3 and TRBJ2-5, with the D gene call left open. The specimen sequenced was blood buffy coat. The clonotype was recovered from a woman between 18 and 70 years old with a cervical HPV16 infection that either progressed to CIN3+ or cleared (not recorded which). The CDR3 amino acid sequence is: CASSPRFPETQYF. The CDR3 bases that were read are TGTGCCAGCAGCCCCCGGTTTCCGGAGACC.